This T cell receptor (beta chain) was observed in a study of blood T cells in healthy people across ages. Combining a sample-barcoded 5' primer with a J-beta primer mix, a second PCR ran for about 6 to 11 cycles. TCRdb passed the 5' RACE reads through MiXCR, listing each CDR3 protein once. The repertoire consists of more than 900,000 distinct CDR3 sequences, with about 25% occurring once and the leading ten covering approximately 0.79%. V lost 6 bases to trimming and J lost 0 bases, with 12 bases between them. The CDR3 length is 15 residues. This clonotype was observed a handful of times. Samples each had at least 6 micrograms of total RNA extracted. These same records also appear under a second study, on T cells of mothers and their children. That work contributes: Over 8.5 million TCR beta CDR3 reads were obtained from each mother, and about 3 million from each child.

The sample consisted of blood. This receptor was obtained from a girl under 10 years old in good health. This rearrangement joins TRBV12-3 or TRBV12-4 to TRBJ1-5; D possibly corresponds to TRBD1 (5 bases). CDR3 in DNA: TGTGCCAGCAGCCCCGAGGGGATTAGCAATCAGCCCCAGCATTTT. Its protein product is CASSPEGISNQPQHF.